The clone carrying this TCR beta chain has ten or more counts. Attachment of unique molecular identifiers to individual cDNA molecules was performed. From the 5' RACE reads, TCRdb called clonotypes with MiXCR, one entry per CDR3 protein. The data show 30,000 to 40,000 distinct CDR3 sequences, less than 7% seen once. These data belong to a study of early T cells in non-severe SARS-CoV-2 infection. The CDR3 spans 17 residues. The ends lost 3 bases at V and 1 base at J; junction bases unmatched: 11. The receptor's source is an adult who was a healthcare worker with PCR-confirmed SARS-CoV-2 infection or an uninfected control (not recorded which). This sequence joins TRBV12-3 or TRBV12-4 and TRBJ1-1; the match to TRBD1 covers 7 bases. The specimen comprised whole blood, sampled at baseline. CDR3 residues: CASSFRRGRLRNTEAFF. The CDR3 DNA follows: TGTGCCAGCAGTTTTAGGAGGGGGCGGTTGAGGAACACTGAAGCTTTCTTT.